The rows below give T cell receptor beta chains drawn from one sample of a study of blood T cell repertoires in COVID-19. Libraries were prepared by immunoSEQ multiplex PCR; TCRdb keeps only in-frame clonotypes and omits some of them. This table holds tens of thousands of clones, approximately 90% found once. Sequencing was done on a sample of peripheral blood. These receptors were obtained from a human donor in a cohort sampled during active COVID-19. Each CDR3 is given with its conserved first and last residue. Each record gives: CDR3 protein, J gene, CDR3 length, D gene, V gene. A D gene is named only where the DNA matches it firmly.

CASSVDRGAGETQYF,TRBJ2-5,15,TRBD1,TRBV5-4
CATSTESGANVLTF,TRBJ2-6,14,NA,TRBV2
CASSSTGGTGGYQYGYTF,TRBJ1-2,18,TRBD1,TRBV5-5
CASSYGGGTDTQYF,TRBJ2-3,14,NA,TRBV5-6
CASSPQGTYEQYF,TRBJ2-7,13,NA,TRBV5-5
CASSPWRSSTDTQYF,TRBJ2-3,15,NA,TRBV5-6
CATTTSGDSTDTQYF,TRBJ2-3,15,TRBD2,TRBV28
CASSLGGLVGHYTEAFF,TRBJ1-1,17,NA,TRBV11-2
CASSEAGTREQFF,TRBJ2-1,13,NA,TRBV6-1
CASSLDTAGYGYTF,TRBJ1-2,14,NA,TRBV5-1
CASSPGRGTYNSPLHF,TRBJ1-6,16,NA,TRBV7-2
CASSQDVLAGPETQYF,TRBJ2-5,16,TRBD2,TRBV4-1
CASSLYRALPNEQFF,TRBJ2-1,15,NA,TRBV7-9
CASCALSRGYNEQFF,TRBJ2-1,15,NA,TRBV28
CASSLLRDRDAEAFF,TRBJ1-1,15,TRBD1,TRBV5-6
CATSRDRGRGQGMNTEAFF,TRBJ1-1,19,TRBD1,TRBV15
CAWSVRTGGNQPQHF,TRBJ1-5,15,TRBD1,TRBV30
CASSRSPLVGGTPYEQYF,TRBJ2-7,18,TRBD2,TRBV7-9
CASSLGGAGAQYF,TRBJ2-5,13,TRBD2,TRBV7-9
CASSFRGILVPNEKLFF,TRBJ1-4,17,NA,TRBV11-2
CASSLHGGYTDTQYF,TRBJ2-3,15,NA,TRBV7-3
CASSLPSPPYEQYF,TRBJ2-7,14,NA,TRBV5-6
CAWSRDRGDEQYF,TRBJ2-7,13,TRBD1,TRBV30
CASSNRGTNTYNEQFF,TRBJ2-1,16,NA,TRBV28
CASRGQGPYEQYF,TRBJ2-7,13,TRBD1,TRBV2
CAWTAGRDTQYF,TRBJ2-3,12,NA,TRBV30
CASSSRQASFEKLFF,TRBJ1-4,15,NA,TRBV7-8
CASSEFRAGDLNEQFF,TRBJ2-1,16,TRBD2,TRBV25-1
CASKLGTGPNQPQHF,TRBJ1-5,15,TRBD1,TRBV2
CASSLGTGRAAEAFF,TRBJ1-1,15,TRBD1,TRBV7-9